The 28 T cell receptor beta chains in this list originate from one sample, sequenced in a study of T cell responses to AZD1222 COVID-19 vaccine. The repertoire was sequenced with immunoSEQ multiplex PCR; TCRdb's copy has only in-frame clones and lacks some. The sample has some 83,000 clones, roughly 82% seen once. The sequences come from peripheral blood, collected on day 0 of AZD1222 vaccination. These receptors were collected from an adult in good health.

The CDR3 DNA sequence: TGTGCCAGCAGCTTAGGGGCAGGGGGCACAGATACGCAGTATTTT. Its translation: CASSLGAGGTDTQYF. The chain joins TRBV7-8 to TRBJ2-3; perhaps TRBD1 as D (6 bases). V gave up 1 base and J gave up 1 base, with 9 bases separating them. The CDR3 totals 15 residues. Germline loops: CDR1 SGHVS, CDR2 FQNEAQ.

The rearrangement joins TRBV10-3 to TRBJ2-7, with D perhaps assigned TRBD1 or TRBD2 (6 bases each). This CDR3 region has 15 residues. V lost 1 base to trimming and J lost 1 base, with 11 bases between them. In germline, CDR1 is ENHRY, CDR2 SYGVKD. The CDR3 DNA is TGTGCCATCAGTGAGTTCGGAGGGGGTTCCTACGAGCAGTACTTC. Protein product: CAISEFGGGSYEQYF.

The chain recombines TRBV28 with TRBJ2-1, with 13 bases lining up with TRBD2. The germline V gene encodes CDR1 MDHEN and CDR2 SYDVKM. The CDR3 runs 18 residues. The junction had 8 bases not matched to a gene; V was cut back by 2 bases and J by 4 bases. The CDR3 sequence is CASSLGLGTSGMYNEQFF. CDR3 nucleotide sequence: TGTGCCAGCAGTTTAGGGCTCGGGACTAGCGGGATGTACAATGAGCAGTTCTTC.

The gene calls are TRBV13 and TRBJ2-7; D call uncertain. The CDR3 is made up of 13 amino acids. Per the germline V gene, CDR1 is PRHDT and CDR2 is FYEKMQ (reference sequence). V gave up 0 bases and J gave up 0 bases, with 3 bases separating them. CDR3 bases: TGTGCCAGCAGCTTAGGTAGCTCCTACGAGCAGTACTTC. Translation: CASSLGSSYEQYF.

The rearrangement uses TRBV7-9 and TRBJ1-5; D gene uncertain. Trimming cost V 1 base and J 3 bases, with 16 bases left between them. The germline CDR1 and CDR2 sequences are SEHNR and FQNEAQ (reference sequence). The CDR3 has 17 residues. CDR3: CASSLGILGRANQPQHF. The CDR3 DNA sequence: TGTGCCAGCAGCTTAGGGATTCTCGGAAGGGCCAATCAGCCCCAGCATTTT.

Comments on this clone: One end of the junction does not line up with germline, which may come from a read error. The genes are TRBV28 and TRBJ1-4; tentatively, D is TRBD1 (6 bases). Germline loops: CDR1 MDHEN, CDR2 SYDVKM. The CDR3 loop spans 11 amino acids. DNA of the CDR3: TGTGCCAGCAGCTTACAGGGTAAAGCCCTCTTT. As protein: CASSLQGKALF.

V gene TRBV2 combines with J gene TRBJ1-2; tentative D call: TRBD1 (5 bases). This CDR3 region has 15 residues. The V and J ends lost 5 bases and 8 bases respectively, with 21 bases between them. CDR1 is SNHLY, CDR2 FYNNEI, per germline. CDR3 amino acids: CASSPQRQGGRGYTF. The DNA for the CDR3 is TGTGCCAGCAGTCCCCAACGCCAGGGAGGTAGGGGCTACACCTTC.

The rearrangement uses TRBV2 and TRBJ2-7; D is uncertain. This CDR3 is 13 amino acids long. With 5 bases removed from V and 2 bases from J, the gap between germline ends came to 10 bases. CDR1 is SNHLY, CDR2 FYNNEI, per germline. This chain's CDR3 is CASSRDGPYEQYF. The CDR3 nucleotides are TGTGCCAGCAGTCGCGACGGTCCCTACGAGCAGTACTTC.

The chain links TRBV19 to TRBJ1-3; 7 bases fit TRBD1. In germline, CDR1 is LNHDA, CDR2 SQIVND (reference sequence). This CDR3 is built from 16 residues. With 4 bases clipped from V and 0 bases from J, the junction kept 6 bases outside the gene matches. The CDR3 bases are TGTGCCAGTAGTACCCGGGACAGTCGCTCTGGAAACACCATATATTTT. Amino acid sequence: CASSTRDSRSGNTIYF.

The chain combines TRBV11-2 with TRBJ2-7; 11 nucleotides align to TRBD2. Trimming at V came to 6 bases and at J to 3 bases, leaving 7 bases not matched to a gene. The CDR3 has 15 residues. The germline V gene encodes CDR1 SGHAT and CDR2 FQNNGV. The CDR3 reads CASSSGRAWGYEQYF. The CDR3 nucleotides read TGTGCCAGCAGTAGCGGGAGGGCGTGGGGCTACGAGCAGTACTTC.

This clone was counted once. The J gene is TRBJ2-1, the V gene TRBV5-1; D possibly corresponds to TRBD2 (6 bases). V was trimmed by 4 bases and J by 5 bases, leaving 10 bases between them. The CDR3 is 13 amino acids. CDR1 and CDR2 (germline): SGHRS, YFSETQ. The CDR3 is CASSREVNNEQFF. DNA of the CDR3: TGCGCCAGCAGCAGGGAGGTGAACAATGAGCAGTTCTTC.

The V call is TRBV5-4, the J call TRBJ1-3; no reliable D call. V was cut by 4 bases and J by 9 bases, with 17 bases left in between. Germline CDR1 reads SGHNT; CDR2 reads YYREEE (reference sequence). The CDR3 covers 14 residues. The CDR3 region has the DNA TGTGCCAGCAGCCATGAGGGATTTGGGTCCACCATATATTTT. This gives the protein CASSHEGFGSTIYF.

This rearrangement joins TRBV29-1 to TRBJ2-3; TRBD1 aligns across 10 bases. Germline V gene lookup returns CDR1 SQVTM and CDR2 ANQGSEA. J gave up 3 bases and V 4 bases, and 1 base lay outside the gene matches. The length of the CDR3 is 13 residues. The CDR3 nucleotides are TGCAGCGTTGGGACAGGGGGAACAGATACGCAGTATTTT. Translating gives CSVGTGGTDTQYF.

This chain joins TRBV6-1 and TRBJ1-6, with D perhaps matching TRBD1 (5 bases). This CDR3 is 13 amino acids long. The germline V gene encodes CDR1 MNHNS and CDR2 SASEGT. V dropped 0 bases and J dropped 11 bases, with 8 bases sitting between them. CDR3 amino acids: CASSEAWGTPLHF. The CDR3 region has the DNA TGTGCCAGCAGTGAAGCGTGGGGGACACCCCTCCACTTT.

This rearrangement joins TRBV5-1 to TRBJ2-3; D gene unclear. Per the germline V gene, CDR1 is SGHRS and CDR2 is YFSETQ. This CDR3 spans 14 amino acids. V was trimmed by 2 bases and J by 2 bases, leaving 9 bases between them. Here the CDR3 reads CASSFQEYTDTQYF. In nucleotides, the CDR3 is TGCGCCAGCAGCTTCCAGGAATACACAGATACGCAGTATTTT.

This clone showed up just a few times. The rearrangement joins TRBV7-2 to TRBJ2-2; D uncertain. Per the germline V gene, CDR1 is SGHTA and CDR2 is FQGNSA. V was clipped by 1 base and J by 5 bases, with 11 bases between them. The CDR3 is made up of 15 amino acids. As DNA, the CDR3 is TGTGCCAGCAGCTTAGTTTCCCTCCAGACCGGGGAGCTGTTTTTT. Translated, it gives CASSLVSLQTGELFF. The full variable domain, with the rest looked up from reference TRBV7-2 and TRBJ2-2, is GAGVSQSPSNKVTEKGKDVELRCDPISGHTALYWYRQSLGQGLEFLIYFQGNSAPDKSGLPSDRFSAERTGGSVSTLTIQRTQQEDSAVYLCASSLVSLQTGELFFGEGSRLTVL.

The chain joins TRBV6-5 to TRBJ2-3; D is unclear. V was pared by 6 bases and J by 0 bases, with 13 bases between. There are 15 residues in the CDR3. Looked up from germline, CDR1 is MNHEY and CDR2 is SVGAGI. CDR3 loop: CASRRTPTSTDTQYF. In nucleotides, the CDR3 is TGTGCCAGCAGACGAACCCCTACTAGCACAGATACGCAGTATTTT.

In its sample, this clone was seen once. The chain joins TRBV15 to TRBJ2-7; 10 bases align to TRBD1. The CDR3 has 14 amino acids. V was clipped by 3 bases and J by 4 bases; unmatched bases: 3. Germline CDR1 and CDR2: LNHNV and YYDKDF (reference sequence). The CDR3, as DNA: TGTGCCACCAGCAGCCGGGACAGGGGATACGAGCAGTACTTC. Translation: CATSSRDRGYEQYF.

This rearrangement joins TRBV10-1 to TRBJ2-2; D is perhaps TRBD1 (6 bases). CDR1 WNHNN and CDR2 SYGVQD come from the germline V gene (reference sequence). The CDR3 has 16 amino acids. The V and J ends lost 2 bases and 3 bases respectively, with 13 bases between them. In DNA, the CDR3 is TGCGCCAGCAGTGAGACCGGGACACTCCACACCGGGGAGCTGTTTTTT. It specifies CASSETGTLHTGELFF.

The genes are TRBV18 and TRBJ1-3; possible D gene TRBD1, 6 bases. The V and J ends lost 3 bases and 3 bases respectively, with 9 bases between them. Germline-derived CDR1 and CDR2 are KGHSH and LQKENI. This CDR3 is built from 14 residues. The CDR3 reads CASSPQTGGNTIYF. The CDR3 DNA reads TGTGCCAGCTCACCCCAGACAGGTGGAAACACCATATATTTT.

The DNA for the CDR3 is TGTGCCACCAGTGATACTCAGCACACCGGGGAGCTGTTTTTT. Its protein product is CATSDTQHTGELFF. The chain combines TRBV24-1 with TRBJ2-2; D call uncertain. The CDR3 consists of 14 residues. Trimming stripped 3 bases from V and 3 bases from J, with 7 bases between. Looked up from germline, CDR1 is KGHDR and CDR2 is SFDVKD.

The genes are TRBV7-8 and TRBJ2-3; 7 positions match TRBD2. The length of the CDR3 is 18 residues. J lost 5 bases, V lost 4 bases, and 18 bases had no gene match. CDR1 SGHVS and CDR2 FQNEAQ come from the germline V gene. Here the CDR3 DNA reads TGTGCCAGCAGCTCCCGGGTGGGGGGGAGCCGAGGTGAAGATACGCAGTATTTT. Amino acid sequence: CASSSRVGGSRGEDTQYF.

V usage is TRBV4-1 and J usage is TRBJ1-5, with D uncertain. The CDR3 consists of 16 residues. Germline V gives CDR1 MGHRA, CDR2 YSYEKL. Trimming took off 0 bases at V and 0 bases at J, with 9 bases between the two ends. CDR3 amino acids: CASSQDAGNSNQPQHF. The CDR3 coding sequence is TGCGCCAGCAGCCAAGATGCGGGAAATAGCAATCAGCCCCAGCATTTT.

A few counts support this clone. Within the sample, other DNA sequences also encode this same CDR3. This sequence joins TRBV4-1 and TRBJ1-5; no clear D gene. The CDR3 is 13 amino acids. The V and J ends lost 4 bases and 3 bases respectively, with 7 bases between them. The germline gives CDR1 MGHRA, CDR2 YSYEKL. CDR3 sequence (DNA): TGCGCCAGCAGCCTTCGCCTCAATCAGCCCCAGCATTTT. Protein product: CASSLRLNQPQHF.

The CDR3 region has the DNA TGCGCCAGCAGCTTGCCTCAGGGATCGGGCGGGGAGCTGTTTTTT. It specifies CASSLPQGSGGELFF. V and J are TRBV5-1 and TRBJ2-2, with D maybe TRBD1 (5 bases). Germline V CDR1 and CDR2: SGHRS, YFSETQ. V was cut by 1 base and J by 7 bases, with 14 bases left in between. This CDR3 region has 15 residues.

This sequence joins TRBV19 and TRBJ2-3; TRBD2 agrees at 9 bases. The V and J ends lost 2 bases and 4 bases, in that order; junction bases with no gene match: 7. The CDR3 runs to 16 residues. CDR1 is LNHDA, CDR2 SQIVND, per germline (reference sequence). Here the CDR3 reads CASSIFGGGAADTQYF. The CDR3 bases are TGTGCCAGTAGTATATTCGGCGGGGGGGCTGCAGATACGCAGTATTTT.

V is TRBV5-1 and J is TRBJ2-5; no reliable D call. CDR1 and CDR2 from the germline V gene are SGHRS and YFSETQ. This CDR3 contains 13 residues. Trimming took off 0 bases at V and 3 bases at J, with 6 bases between the two ends. The CDR3 region has the DNA TGCGCCAGCAGCTTGGATCCTGAAGAGACCCAGTACTTC. It is translated as CASSLDPEETQYF.

The V call is TRBV29-1, the J call TRBJ1-1; 7 positions agree with TRBD1. Trimming took 7 bases from V and 1 from J; bases not matched to a gene: 6. The CDR3 runs 13 residues. Germline-derived CDR1 and CDR2 are SQVTM and ANQGSEA. The CDR3 bases are TGCAGCGCCATGACAGGGCAGAACACTGAAGCTTTCTTT. This encodes CSAMTGQNTEAFF.